The 22 T cell receptor beta chains below come from one sample, sequenced in a study of post-analysis software for immune sequencing data. Study observations and caveats: In patients, TRBV5-6, TRBV5-1 and TRBV20-1 belonged to five or six TRBV segments found more frequently than in controls.

These receptors' targets are unknown. Carried by the TCR beta cDNA libraries were unique molecular identifiers. TCRdb recomputed calls from the PCR reads with MiXCR, one row per CDR3 protein. Of over 150,000 distinct CDR3 sequences listed, about 30% were seen once; the top ten hold 1.5%. What was sequenced was blood. These receptors were obtained from a girl between 10 and 17 years old with multiple sclerosis.

A word on this clonotype: A much larger clone is a single base away; this may be a read error. This rearrangement joins TRBV12-3 or TRBV12-4 to TRBJ2-5, with 9 bases matching TRBD2. The CDR3 consists of 13 residues. The V and J ends lost 3 bases and 11 bases, in that order; junction bases with no gene match: 7. CDR3 sequence (DNA): TGTGCCAGCAGTTTCCTAGCGGGAAATGAGCAGTACTTC. Translated: CASSFLAGNEQYF.

As concerns this clonotype: A much bigger clone sits one base away, suggesting this may be a read error. CDR3 sequence reads: CASSPVGQTTEQYF. The CDR3 bases are TGCGCCAGCAGCCCGGTTGGACAGACAACTGAGCAGTACTTC. The chain uses TRBV4-1 and TRBJ2-7; tentatively, D is TRBD1 (6 bases). CDR1 MGHRA and CDR2 YSYEKL come from the germline V gene. Trimming removed 4 bases from V and 7 bases from J, with 17 bases in between. The CDR3 is made up of 14 amino acids.

The chain uses TRBV9 and TRBJ2-1, with 8 bases identical to TRBD2. The length of the CDR3 is 14 residues. Germline-derived CDR1 and CDR2 are SGDLS and YYNGEE. The V and J ends lost 1 base and 7 bases, in that order; junction bases with no gene match: 4. CDR3: CASSVSGSVNEQFF. For the CDR3, the DNA is TGTGCCAGCAGCGTAAGCGGGAGCGTAAATGAGCAGTTCTTC.

The chain combines TRBV5-1 with TRBJ2-3; a possible D gene is TRBD1 (6 bases). CDR3 length: 14 residues. Trimming took off 0 bases at V and 3 bases at J, with 8 bases between the two ends. Germline assignment: CDR1 SGHRS and CDR2 YFSETQ. The CDR3 sequence: CASSLGGQTDTQYF. The CDR3, as DNA: TGCGCCAGCAGCTTGGGGGGGCAAACAGATACGCAGTATTTT. The full variable domain, with the rest looked up from reference TRBV5-1 and TRBJ2-3, is KAGVTQTPRYLIKTRGQQVTLSCSPISGHRSVSWYQQTPGQGLQFLFEYFSETQRNKGNFPGRFSGRQFSNSRSEMNVSTLELGDSALYLCASSLGGQTDTQYFGPGTRLTVL.

This clonotype came up a few times. The J gene is TRBJ1-1, the V gene TRBV5-1; unclear D gene. V gave up 1 base and J gave up 4 bases, with 8 bases separating them. Per the germline V gene, CDR1 is SGHRS and CDR2 is YFSETQ. The CDR3 is 13 amino acids. CDR3 sequence reads: CASSLRESTEAFF. For the CDR3, the DNA is TGCGCCAGCAGCTTGAGGGAGAGCACTGAAGCTTTCTTT.

Concerning this clonotype: At one end, the junction sequence differs from germline, possibly due to a read error. This chain connects TRBV7-2 to TRBJ2-3; 10 bases fit TRBD2. Per the germline V gene, CDR1 is SGHTA and CDR2 is FQGNSA. The CDR3 is 16 residues long. The CDR3 DNA follows: TGTGCCAGCAGCACCCTAGCGGGAGCGGGCACAGATACGCGGTATTTT. Encoded protein: CASSTLAGAGTDTRYF.

The chain uses TRBV13 and TRBJ2-2; D is possibly TRBD1 or TRBD2 (5 bases each). The CDR3 is 16 residues long. Trimming shortened V by 4 bases and J by 4 bases, and 16 bases separated the two germline ends. Germline V gene data show CDR1 as PRHDT and CDR2 as FYEKMQ (reference sequence). CDR3: CASSSGASRSTGELFF. The CDR3 DNA sequence: TGTGCCAGCAGCTCCGGGGCCTCACGATCCACCGGGGAGCTGTTTTTT.

This clonotype was recorded at least ten times. The gene calls are TRBV7-9 and TRBJ2-7, with D unresolved. The CDR3 loop spans 15 amino acids. V was pared by 0 bases and J by 3 bases, with 12 bases between. Germline V gives CDR1 SEHNR, CDR2 FQNEAQ (reference sequence). The CDR3 DNA follows: TGTGCCAGCAGCTTAGCGCAAACCCACTACTACGAGCAGTACTTC. Encoded protein: CASSLAQTHYYEQYF.

In its sample, this clonotype was seen many times. The J gene is TRBJ2-7, the V gene TRBV29-1, with 9 nucleotides matching TRBD1. The V and J ends lost 6 bases and 3 bases, in that order; junction bases with no gene match: 6. Germline-derived CDR1 and CDR2 are SQVTM and ANQGSEA. This CDR3 is 13 amino acids long. The CDR3 region is CSVPDRGGYEQYF. The CDR3 nucleotides are TGCAGCGTCCCGGACAGGGGAGGCTACGAGCAGTACTTC.

This clonotype was observed a handful of times. This chain uses TRBV3-1 with TRBJ2-5, with 11 bases fitting TRBD2. In germline, CDR1 is LGHDT, CDR2 YNNKEL (reference sequence). The CDR3 has 16 residues. V lost 2 bases and J lost 1; bases outside the gene matches: 3. DNA for the CDR3: TGTGCCAGCAGCCAACACGGACTAGCGGGCCAAGAGACCCAGTACTTC. It specifies CASSQHGLAGQETQYF.

With regard to this clonotype: A much bigger clone sits one base away, suggesting this may be a read error. The V call is TRBV7-2, the J call TRBJ2-1, with D possibly being TRBD2 (6 bases). Trimming cost V 3 bases and J 10 bases, with 16 bases left between them. Germline V gene sequence: CDR1 SGHTA, CDR2 FQGNSA. The CDR3 has 14 amino acids. This chain's CDR3 is CASSFSGEAYEQFF. The CDR3 bases are TGTGCCAGCAGCTTTTCGGGAGAGGCCTACGAGCAGTTCTTC.

Details on this clonotype: This may be a read error: a much more frequent sequence differs by one nucleotide. V gene TRBV28 combines with J gene TRBJ1-2; D is ambiguous. Germline lookup yields CDR1 MDHEN and CDR2 SYDVKM. CDR3 length equals 14 residues. This CDR3 is CASSTENLPYGNTF. The CDR3 DNA follows: TGTGCCAGCAGTACAGAGAATCTCCCCTATGGCAACACCTTC.

The sample holds many counts of this clonotype. V is TRBV5-1 and J is TRBJ2-5; TRBD2 agrees at 9 bases. V was clipped by 0 bases and J by 5 bases; unmatched bases: 5. Germline CDR1 reads SGHRS; CDR2 reads YFSETQ. This CDR3 region has 15 residues. CDR3: CASSLASGIGETQYF. CDR3 DNA: TGCGCCAGCAGCTTGGCTAGCGGGATAGGGGAGACCCAGTACTTC.

The sample holds many counts of this clonotype. The CDR3 region is CASSPDWAYEQYF. CDR3 sequence (DNA): TGCGCCAGCAGCCCGGACTGGGCCTACGAGCAGTACTTC. The V gene is TRBV5-1, the J gene TRBJ2-7; tentatively, D is TRBD2 (5 bases). This CDR3 contains 13 residues. The germline gives CDR1 SGHRS, CDR2 YFSETQ. Trimming stripped 4 bases from V and 2 bases from J, with 10 bases between.

Ten or more counts support this clonotype. DNA of the CDR3: TGTGCCAGCAGCCCCACGGGGAGCGGAGATACGCAGTATTTT. The encoded protein is CASSPTGSGDTQYF. The rearrangement links TRBV7-7 to TRBJ2-3; TRBD2 might be the D (5 bases). The germline gives CDR1 SSHAT, CDR2 FNYEAQ (reference sequence). Trimming took 5 bases from V and 5 from J, leaving 14 bases between them. This CDR3 comprises 14 residues.

Remarks on this clonotype: This sequence may be a read error, since a much larger clone differs from it by one base. The chain has TRBV11-2 and TRBJ2-1; the match to TRBD2 covers 8 bases. The CDR3 covers 16 residues. CDR1 and CDR2 (germline): SGHAT, FQNNGV. Unmatched junction bases numbered 6, after V lost 5 bases and J lost 0 bases. CDR3 in amino acids: CASSPSSGSSYNEQFF. The CDR3 coding sequence is TGTGCCAGCAGCCCATCGAGCGGGAGCTCCTACAATGAGCAGTTCTTC. The variable domain in full, completed from reference TRBV11-2 and TRBJ2-1, reads EAGVAQSPRYKIIEKRQSVAFWCNPISGHATLYWYQQILGQGPKLLIQFQNNGVVDDSQLPKDRFSAERLKGVDSTLKIQPAKLEDSAVYLCASSPSSGSSYNEQFFGPGTRLTVL.

This clonotype was detected ten times or more. This chain's CDR3 is CASSSSGLAEYEQYF. The CDR3 DNA follows: TGTGCCAGCAGTTCCTCCGGACTAGCGGAGTACGAGCAGTACTTC. The rearrangement links TRBV12-3 or TRBV12-4 to TRBJ2-7; 10 bases are a match to TRBD2. There are 15 residues in the CDR3. V lost 4 bases to trimming and J lost 4 bases; unmatched junction nucleotides: 7.

The chain recombines TRBV27 with TRBJ1-5; TRBD1 matches at 7 bases. The CDR3 is 16 amino acids. Germline V gives CDR1 MNHEY, CDR2 SMNVEV (reference sequence). V dropped 5 bases and J dropped 2; count of bases not matched to a gene: 9. The CDR3 spells CASSTFQGVGNQPQHF. The DNA of the CDR3 is TGTGCCAGCAGTACATTCCAGGGGGTTGGCAATCAGCCCCAGCATTTT.

Turning to this clonotype: A much larger clone lies a single base off, so this may be a read error. The missing conserved phenylalanine or tryptophan at the end of this CDR3 makes a read error likely. The V gene is TRBV20-1, the J gene TRBJ2-7, with TRBD2 identical over 9 bases. The CDR3 contains 17 residues. V shed 1 base and J 2 bases; nucleotides not matched to a gene: 12. CDR1 is DFQATT, CDR2 SNEGSKA, per germline (reference sequence). The CDR3 loop reads CSARGGTASGNPYEQYL. DNA of the CDR3: TGCAGTGCTAGAGGAGGGACGGCTAGCGGGAACCCCTACGAGCAGTACTTG.

This chain connects TRBV9 to TRBJ1-6; D gene uncertain. Germline loops: CDR1 SGDLS, CDR2 YYNGEE. The CDR3 has 14 residues. V lost 6 bases and J 5 bases, leaving 12 bases between the germline ends. CDR3 residues: CASTPGLNNSPLHF. In DNA, the CDR3 is TGTGCCAGCACCCCGGGTCTCAATAATTCACCCCTCCACTTT.

This clonotype was observed at least ten times. The J gene is TRBJ2-5, the V gene TRBV5-1, with a weak D call TRBD1 (6 bases). V lost 0 bases and J lost 5, with 8 bases in between. CDR1 is SGHRS, CDR2 YFSETQ, per germline. This CDR3 is built from 13 residues. The CDR3 sequence is CASSLDRVETQYF. The CDR3 coding sequence is TGCGCCAGCAGCTTGGACAGGGTTGAGACCCAGTACTTC.

The rearrangement links TRBV4-2 to TRBJ2-1, with TRBD2 as a possible D gene (5 bases). Trimming shortened V by 4 bases and J by 12 bases, and 13 bases separated the two germline ends. The CDR3 sequence is 12 residues long. CDR1 is LGHNA and CDR2 is YNFKEQ in the germline V gene. CDR3 amino acids: CASSPGLAAQFF. Here the CDR3 DNA reads TGTGCCAGCAGCCCCGGACTCGCCGCGCAGTTCTTC.